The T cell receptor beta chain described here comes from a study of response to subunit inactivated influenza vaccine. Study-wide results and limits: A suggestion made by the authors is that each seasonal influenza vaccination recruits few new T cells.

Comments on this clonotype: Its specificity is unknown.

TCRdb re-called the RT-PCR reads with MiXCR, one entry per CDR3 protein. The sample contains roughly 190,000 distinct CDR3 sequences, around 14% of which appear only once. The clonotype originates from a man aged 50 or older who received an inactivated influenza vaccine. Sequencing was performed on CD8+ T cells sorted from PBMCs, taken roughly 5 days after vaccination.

The CDR3, as DNA: TGTGCCAGCAGCACCTCGGACAGCCTCCTAAACTACGAGCAGTACTTC. This gives the protein CASSTSDSLLNYEQYF. J is TRBJ2-7 and V is TRBV7-2; possibly TRBD1 for D (6 bases). Trimming left V 5 bases short and J 3 bases short, with 20 bases between. The germline gives CDR1 SGHTA, CDR2 FQGNSA. The CDR3 is 16 residues long.